A single sample gave rise to the 3 T cell receptor beta chains below, sequenced in a study of T cell repertoires in cytomegalovirus infection. TCRdb recomputed calls from the reads with MiXCR, one row per CDR3 protein. The sample holds more than 55,000 distinct CDR3 sequences, about 20% seen once. No cognate antigen is known for these TCRs. The sequencing here drew on CD8+ T cells from cultured PBMCs, taken from culture after CMV antigen stimulation. The origin of the receptors is a human donor in good health (CMV status not recorded). Some clones in this sample may be carry-over from other donors' samples.

The chain carries TRBV4-1 and TRBJ1-2; 9 bases agree with TRBD1. Losses at the gene ends were 3 bases for V and 4 bases for J; bases not matched to a gene: 12. Germline-derived CDR1 and CDR2 are MGHRA and YSYEKL. The length of the CDR3 is 17 residues. The CDR3 loop is CASSQDSDRGNLYGYTF. In DNA, the CDR3 is TGCGCCAGCAGCCAGGACTCGGACAGGGGAAATCTCTATGGCTACACCTTC.

V usage is TRBV4-3 and J usage is TRBJ2-1, with D perhaps TRBD2 (5 bases). Between the trimmed V and J ends, which lost 5 bases and 0 bases, there was a span of 11 bases. Germline V gene data show CDR1 as LGHNA and CDR2 as YSLEER. The CDR3 is 15 amino acids. The CDR3 is CASSTRGSSYNEQFF. The CDR3 DNA sequence: TGCGCCAGCAGCACTAGAGGAAGCTCCTACAATGAGCAGTTCTTC.

The rearrangement links TRBV6-2 or TRBV6-3 to TRBJ2-7; 8 bases line up with TRBD2. The junction had 11 bases not matched to a gene; V was cut back by 4 bases and J by 6 bases. The CDR3 consists of 15 residues. The germline CDR1 and CDR2 sequences are MNHEY and SVGEGT. Here the CDR3 DNA reads TGTGCCAGCAGTTCCCTAGGACTAGCCCTCCTCGAGCAGTACTTC. Encoded protein: CASSSLGLALLEQYF.